The clone carrying this T cell receptor beta chain showed up just once. No antigen is known for it. Trimming pared 7 bases from V and 1 base from J, leaving 7 bases between. The CDR3 spans 12 residues. Looked up from germline, CDR1 is SQVTM and CDR2 is ANQGSEA. This sample was taken from a study of cytomegalovirus exposure and HLA in healthy donors. Study-wide results and limits: TCR beta V- and J-gene trimming was later associated with a missense DCLRE1C variant.

The study ran its PCR with 60 Vbeta and 13 Jbeta primers. Per the original data handling: As a later analysis found, there were tens of millions of unique TCR beta chains, of which some 10 million were shared. Using immunoSEQ multiplex PCR, the repertoire was profiled, and TCRdb retains in-frame clones only, with some absent. V and J calls and clone size are as listed in that table; D and trimming were resolved from the DNA. Among around 100,000 clones listed, around 77% were seen once. This TCR was recovered from a woman aged 60-75 years in good health and CMV-seropositive. The rearrangement uses TRBV29-1 and TRBJ1-4; TRBD1 might be the D (6 bases). Sequencing was performed on PBMCs. The CDR3: CSAGVTNEKLFF. The CDR3 DNA is TGCAGCGCAGGGGTAACTAATGAAAAACTGTTTTTT. Drawing the rest from reference TRBV29-1 and TRBJ1-4, the complete variable domain is SAVISQKPSRDICQRGTSLTIQCQVDSQVTMMFWYRQQPGQSLTLIATANQGSEATYESGFVIDKFPISRPNLTFSTLTVSNMSPEDSSIYLCSAGVTNEKLFFGSGTQLSVL.